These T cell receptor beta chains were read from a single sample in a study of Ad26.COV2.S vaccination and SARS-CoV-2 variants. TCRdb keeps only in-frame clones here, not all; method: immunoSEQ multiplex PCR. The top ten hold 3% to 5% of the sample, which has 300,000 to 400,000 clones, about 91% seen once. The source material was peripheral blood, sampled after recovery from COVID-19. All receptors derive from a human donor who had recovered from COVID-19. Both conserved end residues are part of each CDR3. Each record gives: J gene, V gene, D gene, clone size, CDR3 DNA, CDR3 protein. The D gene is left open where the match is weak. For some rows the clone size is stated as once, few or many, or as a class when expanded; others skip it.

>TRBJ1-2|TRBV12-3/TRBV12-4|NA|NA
TGTGCCAGCAGTTATGGCGCAGGTTATGGCTACACCTTC
CASSYGAGYGYTF
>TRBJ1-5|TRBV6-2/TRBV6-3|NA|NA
TGTGCCAGCAGTTATGTTTACCCCGTAAATAGCAATCAGCCCCAGCATTTT
CASSYVYPVNSNQPQHF
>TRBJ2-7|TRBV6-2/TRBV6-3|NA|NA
TGTGCCAGCAGTTACATGAGGTGGCGAGAGCTAGACTTC
CASSYMRWRELDF
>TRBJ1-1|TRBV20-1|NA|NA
TGCAGTGCTAGGGGGAGTCTCGAAGCTTTCTTT
CSARGSLEAFF
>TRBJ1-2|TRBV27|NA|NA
TGTGCCAGCACTCCGAGGATGGAGGGGGGCTATGGCTACACCTTC
CASTPRMEGGYGYTF
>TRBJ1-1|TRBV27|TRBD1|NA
TGTGCCAGCAGTGCTGGACAGGGCCTGAACACTGAAGCTTTCTTT
CASSAGQGLNTEAFF
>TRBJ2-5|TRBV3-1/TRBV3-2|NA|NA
TGTGCCAGCAGCCAAGGAACAGGTGTCCAAGAGACCCAGTACTTC
CASSQGTGVQETQYF
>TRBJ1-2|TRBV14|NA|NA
TGTGCCAGCAGACCTACAGGCCTGGAGGGAAAAGGCTACACCTTC
CASRPTGLEGKGYTF
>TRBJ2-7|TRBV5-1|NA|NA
TGCGCCAGCAGCTTCACCTCCTCCAGGTTCGACGAGCAGTACTTC
CASSFTSSRFDEQYF
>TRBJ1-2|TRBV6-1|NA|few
TGTGCCAGCAGGGAAGGGAGCGGCTACACCTTC
CASREGSGYTF
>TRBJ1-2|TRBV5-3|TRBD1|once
TGTGCCAGAAGCTTCGGACAGGGGGCCCCTAAGCGCTATGGCTACACCTTC
CARSFGQGAPKRYGYTF
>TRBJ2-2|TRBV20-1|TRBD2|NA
TGCAGTGCTAGTGAAGCGGGGGCAGCGAACACCGGGGAGCTGTTTTTT
CSASEAGAANTGELFF
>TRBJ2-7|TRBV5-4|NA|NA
TGTGCCAGCAGGGTCTTAGGTGGCAGGAGGCACGAGCAGTACTTC
CASRVLGGRRHEQYF
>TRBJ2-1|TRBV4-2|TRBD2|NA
TGTGCCAGCAGCCAAGAGGATCGGGGTCTTGTAGCGGGGGACCGGAATGAGCAGTTCTTC
CASSQEDRGLVAGDRNEQFF
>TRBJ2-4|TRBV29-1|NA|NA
TGCAGCGGCGGTCTCGGGGGCCTAAGGGACATTCAGTACTTC
CSGGLGGLRDIQYF
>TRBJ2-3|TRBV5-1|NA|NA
TGCGCCAGCAGCTTGTGGAGGACAGGCACAGATACGCAGTATTTT
CASSLWRTGTDTQYF
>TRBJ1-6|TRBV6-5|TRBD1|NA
TGTGCCAGCAGTTCGACAGGGGTTACTTCACCCCTCCACTTT
CASSSTGVTSPLHF
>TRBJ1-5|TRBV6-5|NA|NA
TGTGCCAGCAGCCATGGACAGCTTAGCAATCAGCCCCAGCATTTT
CASSHGQLSNQPQHF
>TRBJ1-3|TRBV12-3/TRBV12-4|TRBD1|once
TGTGCCAGCAGTATACCCGGGACAGGGAGGGATTTT
CASSIPGTGRDF
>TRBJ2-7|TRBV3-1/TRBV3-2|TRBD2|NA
TGTGCCAGCAGCCTTACCCGGGGCGGGGGGGCAGGAGAGCAGTACTTC
CASSLTRGGGAGEQYF
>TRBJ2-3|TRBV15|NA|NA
TGTGCCACCAGCAGGACGCAGTCAGGGGCTAGCACAGATACGCAGTATTTT
CATSRTQSGASTDTQYF
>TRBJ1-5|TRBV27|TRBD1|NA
TGTGCCAGCAGTTTATGGGGCGTACAGGGGGCGAATCAGCCCCAGCATTTT
CASSLWGVQGANQPQHF
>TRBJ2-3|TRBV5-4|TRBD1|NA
TGTGCCAGCAGCTCCGGGACAGGCTCCCCATCTATGACAGATACGCAGTATTTT
CASSSGTGSPSMTDTQYF
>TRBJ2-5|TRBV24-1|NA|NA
TGTGCCACCAGTGATCTTACAGGCGGGACCCAGTACTTC
CATSDLTGGTQYF
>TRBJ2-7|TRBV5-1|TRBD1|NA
TGCGCCAGCAGCTTGGAACAGGGGGCCTACGAGCAGTACTTC
CASSLEQGAYEQYF
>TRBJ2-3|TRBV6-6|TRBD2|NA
TGTGCCAGCAGTTACGTGGCTAGCGGGGGGTCGGATACGCAGTATTTT
CASSYVASGGSDTQYF
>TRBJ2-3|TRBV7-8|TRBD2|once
TGTGCCAGCAGCTTAGCTTTCACTAGCGGGCGCCCGAGGACAGATACGCAGTATTTT
CASSLAFTSGRPRTDTQYF
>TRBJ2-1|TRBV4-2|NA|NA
TGTGCCAGCAGTCAACCACGGGTCCTCGGGCATAATGAGCAGTTCTTC
CASSQPRVLGHNEQFF
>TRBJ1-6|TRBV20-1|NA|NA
TGCAGTGCTAGTGCGGGACACTCCTATAATTCACCCCTCCACTTT
CSASAGHSYNSPLHF
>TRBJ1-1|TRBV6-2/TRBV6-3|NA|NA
TGTGCCAGCAGTTACGGCTACACTGAAGCTTTCTTT
CASSYGYTEAFF
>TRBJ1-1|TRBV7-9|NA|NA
TGTGCCAGCAGTCTAGGGGGACGACGAGTCGCTGAAGCTTTCTTT
CASSLGGRRVAEAFF
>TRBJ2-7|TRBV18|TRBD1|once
TGTGCCAGCTCACCACCGGTAGGACAGGGCACCTACGAGCAGTACTTC
CASSPPVGQGTYEQYF
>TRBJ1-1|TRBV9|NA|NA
TGTGCCAGCAGCGTAGACGGGAACACTGAAGCTTTCTTT
CASSVDGNTEAFF
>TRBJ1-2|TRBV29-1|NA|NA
TGCAGCGATACGGGGACGGTGAGGGAGGGCTACACCTTC
CSDTGTVREGYTF
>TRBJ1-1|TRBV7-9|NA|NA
TGTGCCAGCAGCTTCACCCAGCCTGTGGCTTTCTTT
CASSFTQPVAFF
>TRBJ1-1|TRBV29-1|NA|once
TGCAGCGGTGGTGGACTGCGGAGGGCTGAAGCTTTCTTT
CSGGGLRRAEAFF
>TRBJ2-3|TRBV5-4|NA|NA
TGTGCCAGCAGCTTGGGACTTCCCACAGATACGCAGTATTTT
CASSLGLPTDTQYF
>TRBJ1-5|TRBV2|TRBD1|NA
TGTGCCAGCACCGGGGGGCAGGGGGAAAGGCAGCCCCAGCATTTT
CASTGGQGERQPQHF
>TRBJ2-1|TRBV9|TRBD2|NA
TGTGCCAGCAGCCCCCCCCTAGCGGGGGGGGCTGCCTACAATGAGCAGTTCTTC
CASSPPLAGGAAYNEQFF
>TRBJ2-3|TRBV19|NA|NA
TGTGCCAGTAGTATCTGGCGGGGAGGCACAGATACGCAGTATTTT
CASSIWRGGTDTQYF
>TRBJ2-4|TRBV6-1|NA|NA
TGTGCCAGCAGTGACAGGGACCTAGCCAAAAACATTCAGTACTTC
CASSDRDLAKNIQYF
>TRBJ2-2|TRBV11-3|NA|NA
TGTGCCAGCAGCTTAAGGGGCACCGGGGAGCTGTTTTTT
CASSLRGTGELFF
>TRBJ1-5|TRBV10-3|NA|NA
TGTGCCATCAGTGATCAAACTGGGTACAATCAGCCCCAGCATTTT
CAISDQTGYNQPQHF
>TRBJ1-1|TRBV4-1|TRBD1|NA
TGCGCCAGCAGCCTTTACAGGGGATATACTGAAGCTTTCTTT
CASSLYRGYTEAFF
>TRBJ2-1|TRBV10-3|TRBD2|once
TGTGCCATCAGTCTCCCCCCTAGCGGGGGGGCACATGAGCAGTTCTTC
CAISLPPSGGAHEQFF
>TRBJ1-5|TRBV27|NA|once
TGTGCCAGCAGTGCGTCCCAGCGGTGGGGCAATCAGCCCCAGCATTTT
CASSASQRWGNQPQHF
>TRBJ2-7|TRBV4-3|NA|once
TGCGCCAGCAGCCAACACAGGGAGCCGGGCGAGCAGTACTTC
CASSQHREPGEQYF
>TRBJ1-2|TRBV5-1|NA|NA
TGCGCCAGCAGCCTGAGCGGCTTTGGGGGAACGAATGGCTACACCTTC
CASSLSGFGGTNGYTF
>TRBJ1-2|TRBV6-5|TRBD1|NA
TGTGCCAGCAGTTACAGGACAGGGGGAAACTATGGCTACACCTTC
CASSYRTGGNYGYTF
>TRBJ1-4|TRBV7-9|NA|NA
TGTGCCAGCAGCTTTTGGGGGGCGGATGAAAAACTGTTTTTT
CASSFWGADEKLFF
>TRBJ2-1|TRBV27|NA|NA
TGTGCCAGCAGTCTCTCAGGAGAAAGCTCCTACAATGAGCAGTTCTTC
CASSLSGESSYNEQFF
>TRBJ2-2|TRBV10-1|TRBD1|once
TGCGCCAGCAGTTCCCCGGGGCAGGGGGCCGGGTTCGCCGGGGAGCTGTTTTTT
CASSSPGQGAGFAGELFF
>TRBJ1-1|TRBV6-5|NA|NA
TGTGCCAGCAGTTACCCCCCCCCTTTCTTT
CASSYPPPFF
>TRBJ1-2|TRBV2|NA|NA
TGTGCCAGCAGTGAAGTAGGACGGCTCACAAAGGCTGGCTACACCTTC
CASSEVGRLTKAGYTF
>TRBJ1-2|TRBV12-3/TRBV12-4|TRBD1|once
TGTGCCGGGGGGGGACAGGGTAACTACACCTTC
CAGGGQGNYTF
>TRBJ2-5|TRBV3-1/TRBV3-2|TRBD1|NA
TGTGCCAGCAGCCAGGACAGGGGTGGGGGAGAGACCCAGTACTTC
CASSQDRGGGETQYF
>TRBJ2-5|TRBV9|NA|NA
TGTGCCAGCAGCGAGGAGGGAGGGGGCCGTGGGACCCAGTACTTC
CASSEEGGGRGTQYF
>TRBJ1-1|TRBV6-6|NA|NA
TGTGCCAGCAGTTACTCGTCTTTAGAAGCTGAAGCTTTCTTT
CASSYSSLEAEAFF
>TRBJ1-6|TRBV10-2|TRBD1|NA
TGCGCCATCCGGGGACAGATTCCAAATTCACCCCTCCACTTT
CAIRGQIPNSPLHF